This T cell receptor beta chain comes out of a study of post-analysis software for immune sequencing data. V trimming: 5 bases; J trimming: 6 bases; junction bases outside the gene matches: 5. Germline V CDR1 and CDR2: SQVTM, ANQGSEA. This CDR3 is 13 amino acids long. On this clonotype itself: Its matching antigen is unknown.

Carried by the TCR beta cDNA libraries were unique molecular identifiers. Using its own MiXCR run on the PCR reads, TCRdb lists one record per CDR3 protein. The sample has roughly 670,000 distinct CDR3 sequences; 59% are singletons. Overall study results and limits: Those samples that were prepared in the same batch co-clustered strongly by F measure. Normalized Chao1 diversity was significantly reduced in patients versus controls. When patients were compared with controls, about five TRBV segments were more frequent, TRBV5-6, TRBV5-1 and TRBV20-1 among them.

The sequence was obtained from a girl aged 2 to 9 with multiple sclerosis. The sequenced sample consisted of blood. V gene TRBV29-1 combines with J gene TRBJ1-4, with 8 bases aligning to TRBD1. Written as DNA, the CDR3 is TGCAGCGTTTCAGGGGGCTGGGATGAAAAACTGTTTTTT. Protein product: CSVSGGWDEKLFF. The full variable domain, rest sourced from reference TRBV29-1 and TRBJ1-4, is SAVISQKPSRDICQRGTSLTIQCQVDSQVTMMFWYRQQPGQSLTLIATANQGSEATYESGFVIDKFPISRPNLTFSTLTVSNMSPEDSSIYLCSVSGGWDEKLFFGSGTQLSVL.